This TCR beta chain was sequenced during a study of OX40 agonist ivuxolimab in advanced cancers. Turning to the study itself: Melanoma, hepatocellular carcinoma, head and neck or renal cell cancer occurred in dose-escalation patients. Partial responses were seen in three patients, one with hepatocellular carcinoma and two with cutaneous melanoma. Study-level points and caveats: Clones of CD4+ and CD8+ blood T cells grew by week 6 at doses of 0.1 to 3.0 mg/kg.

With regard to this clone: No antigen is known for it.

The ends lost 7 bases at V and 4 bases at J; junction bases unmatched: 3. Germline V gives CDR1 MGHDK, CDR2 SYGVNS. The CDR3 spans 13 residues. Profiled with immunoSEQ multiplex PCR; TCRdb holds only in-frame clones, not every one. The sample has about 45,000 clones, 88% seen once; the top ten hold 1.1%. This sequence was found in an adult with an advanced solid tumor such as melanoma, head and neck, liver or kidney cancer. Sequenced material: CD4+ or CD8+ T cells sorted from blood, taken in a trial of the OX40 agonist ivuxolimab. The chain combines TRBV25-1 with TRBJ2-1; 8 bases line up with TRBD2. The CDR3 coding sequence is TGTGCCAGCAAAGCTAGCGGGTACAATGAGCAGTTCTTC. The encoded protein is CASKASGYNEQFF.